This TCR beta chain is drawn from a study of cytomegalovirus exposure and HLA in healthy donors (dated by TCRdb to 2016 to 2017). Broadly, across the study: An earlier analysis of around 600 of the donors reported approximately 300 Gb of sequence data and about 100 million unique TCR beta sequences from about 200 million T cells. Around 300 gigabases of sequencing data and tens of millions of unique TCR sequences were included in an early release covering 500 to 750 HLA-typed donors. Of the approximately 400 genotyped donors, 75% to 85% were placed in the genetic ancestry cluster associated with self-reported Caucasian donors. The study aimed to test whether signatures of past pathogen exposure could be identified by cataloging public T cell receptors. Using immunosequencing, the study profiled T cell repertoires from approximately 700 subjects and related those repertoires to cytomegalovirus serostatus. Along with the approximately 700-subject first cohort, a separate validation cohort of roughly 110 different subjects was used. The study combined high-throughput TCR immunosequencing, statistical association of individual TCRs with disease status, and machine learning to predict cytomegalovirus infection status. To study patterns of TCR occurrence, a later analysis re-analyzed previously published TCR beta repertoires from 600 to 750 donors and added high-resolution HLA genotyping. Rather than using new phenotypic data, the later analysis identified candidate immune exposures from TCR beta sequences and from how often those sequences occurred across donors. In an earlier analysis of a few hundred of the donors, high-throughput TCR beta sequencing was used to judge whether each TCR beta V gene segment behaved as functional or pseudogenic. Donor age, sex, ethnicity and CMV serostatus were collected together with the repertoire data. Genome-wide SNP genotypes for about 65% of the 666 donors were used in a later genetic analysis, which treated that subset as a discovery cohort. All discovery cohort repertoires had been generated using a single sequencing platform. Both class I and class II loci were covered by HLA typing, at four-digit resolution. The number of typed donors differed by locus: about 629-630 for A, B, C, DRB1 and DQB1; 522 for DQA1; some 590 for DPA1; and some 450 for DPB1. Because of strong linkage in the cohort, four or five DR-DQ haplotypes were treated as single units for association and clustering. Among some 410 genotyped donors of the cohort, an average of roughly 240,000 unique TCR beta nucleotide sequences were sequenced per donor, about a sixth of them non-productive. General study outcomes and caveats: Because some donors lacked HLA typing at each locus, the association tests relied only on the typed subset. Presence/absence analyses assumed roughly uniform sequencing depth across donors, an assumption that may not hold. Most TCR sequences were observed very rarely across donors, whereas some public TCRs were present in many individuals. Correlated functional status among segregating V segments might be attributable to linkage disequilibrium, but an unknown experimental factor could not be ruled out. A later analysis reported that several top co-occurrence clusters appeared linked to parvovirus B19, influenza, CMV and Epstein-Barr virus. A further reported finding was that TCR beta sequences accurately predicted the HLA-A and HLA-B alleles for most subjects in the first cohort. The authors suggested that the approach could potentially be extended to other disease states and immunological phenotypes. The classifier was reported to diagnose cytomegalovirus status with high specificity and sensitivity in both the original cohort and the validation cohort. According to a later analysis, most CMV-associated TCR beta chains appeared to be HLA-restricted, and the HLA associations seemed to be driven largely by CMV exposure. An association between a missense DCLRE1C variant and V-gene and J-gene trimming of TCR beta chains was found in a later genetic analysis and replicated in an independent cohort. A total of about 150 TCR beta chains were listed by the study as associated with cytomegalovirus. An earlier analysis of approximately 530 of the donors showed that most TCR beta V segments appeared in productive rearrangements either about 87% or about 30% of the time, which broadly matched IMGT annotations. Immune exposure information for the cohort was limited to CMV serostatus. In a later analysis, the rate of TCR association differed among HLA loci, with DRB1 alleles having the most associated TCRs and HLA-C alleles having the fewest. A cluster of highly shared sequence variants was judged likely to represent a technical artifact of the sequencing pipeline. A later genetic analysis reported fewer N-insertions in productive TCRs among donors in an Asian-associated ancestry cluster than the roughly 620-donor mean. In a later analysis, HLA-associated TCR beta chains were found to be more clonally expanded and to have lower generation probabilities than equally common non-associated chains. A few of the identified cytomegalovirus-associated TCR beta chains were confirmed in vitro to be specific for cytomegalovirus antigens. Approximately 16 rarely observed V segments, including chromosome 9 orphons, were excluded from the earlier analysis of some 590 of the donors because counts were too low. When HLA alleles, especially DR and DQ, strongly co-occurred, attributing TCR associations to individual alleles was difficult. In a later analysis, some 17,000 TCR beta sequences were associated with specific HLA alleles at a false discovery rate of 0.05. Only TCR beta chains were sequenced in this cohort, and the absence of alpha or paired-chain data limited detectable features.

Libraries were prepared through the immunoSEQ multiplex PCR assay. For the multiplex PCR, a mixture combining 60 forward primers for TCR Vbeta segments and 13 reverse primers for TCR Jbeta segments was used. A multiplex PCR assay on genomic DNA amplified the CDR3 region of rearranged TCR beta genes. The Illumina HiSeq System was used to sequence the amplified TCR beta libraries as 87-base-pair reads. The authors processed their data as follows. A later analysis counted about 82 million unique TCR beta chains across the 550 to 800 repertoires, and around 9.9 million of these chains were shared by at least two donors. To remove PCR and sequencing errors, raw reads were error-corrected and collapsed into unique sequences using a nearest-neighbor algorithm that merged closely related sequences. Alignment of CDR3 sequences to IMGT reference sequences was used to assign V, D and J gene segments. For a sequence to be retained, a match of at least six nucleotides was required to both a V gene segment and a J gene segment. A rearrangement was called productive if the CDR3 had no stop codons and remained in frame with V and J, and every other rearrangement was called non-productive. Following IMGT convention, CDR3 was defined as the stretch from the second conserved V-encoded cysteine to the conserved J-encoded phenylalanine. In an earlier analysis of more than 550 of the donors, sequences lacking an unambiguous match to a single V gene segment were excluded. An earlier analysis of about 590 of the donors classified V segments as functional when productive rearrangements were above 56.7% and as segregating when the standard deviation between donors was above 5%. A statistical classification framework was developed to diagnose cytomegalovirus status using the catalog of TCR beta chain sequences. V and J gene assignment, in a later analysis, came from comparing TCR nucleotide sequences with IMGT/GENE-DB human TR gene sequences. In a later analysis, CDR3 sequences and most-parsimonious VDJ recombination scenarios were assigned using the TCRdist pipeline. In a later analysis, each TCR beta chain was defined by its CDR3 amino acid sequence together with its V-gene family, and reads lacking a unique V-gene family were excluded. A later analysis removed 592 highly shared, low-generation-probability nucleotide sequences to deal with suspected cross-contamination and a sequencing artifact. A later analysis calculated a clonal expansion index for each public chain from normalized within-repertoire ranks of inferred template counts. In a later analysis, generation probabilities were computed using a VDJ recombination model fitted to out-of-frame rearrangements, and the results were checked against IGoR. In a later analysis, TCR-TCR, TCR-HLA and TCR-CMV co-occurrence was scored with hypergeometric tests, and a repertoire-size bias correction was applied to TCR pairs. A later analysis estimated false discovery rates by permuting HLA or CMV assignments 20 times. In a later analysis, co-occurring TCRs were grouped using DBSCAN, with TCRdist sequence similarity added in when clustering inside HLA-allele-positive subsets. Repertoires with fewer than 30,000 or more than 120,000 public chains, plus five repertoires with anomalous nucleotide sharing, were excluded from co-occurrence clustering. What TCRdb holds here is the immuneACCESS table cut down to in-frame rearrangements. Part of the clones is not present; checked against another copy, under half of the missing clones reflect an unresolved V gene, and the others are unexplained. The D gene and trimming were derived from the DNA, and the V and J assignments and clone size from that table. The sample table holds over 100,000 clones, of which about 62% were seen once. In total, the top ten clones hold approximately 8.5% of the sample.

The cohort comprised 666 healthy bone marrow donors. At the time of sampling, all cohort members were nominally healthy, though unrecorded immune exposures were likely present. The donor was CMV seropositive and was included in the group of some 290 seropositive cohort members. Each donor provided a peripheral blood sample, and peripheral blood mononuclear cells were used for TCR beta sequencing. Genomic DNA was extracted from the blood cell samples with the Qiagen DNeasy Blood Extraction Kit. Details on this clone: Which antigen it targets is not known. Base quality data are lacking; no much larger clone is found one base away.

This TCR was sampled from a woman in her forties in good health and CMV-seropositive. Material for sequencing was PBMCs.

The CDR3 reads CASTGPEGTEAFF. The DNA sequence follows: TGTGCCAGCACCGGGCCGGAGGGCACTGAAGCTTTCTTT. The chain is made from TRBV6-6 and TRBJ1-1; the D segment cannot be called with confidence. The CDR3, from cysteine to phenylalanine, totals 13 residues. Left in the record is the CDR3 DNA by itself, 39 bases read in frame from the first base. CDR1 MNHNY and CDR2 SVGAGI are derived from the germline V gene (reference sequence). The V and J ends are trimmed by 7 bases and 4 bases, leaving 13 bases between them.